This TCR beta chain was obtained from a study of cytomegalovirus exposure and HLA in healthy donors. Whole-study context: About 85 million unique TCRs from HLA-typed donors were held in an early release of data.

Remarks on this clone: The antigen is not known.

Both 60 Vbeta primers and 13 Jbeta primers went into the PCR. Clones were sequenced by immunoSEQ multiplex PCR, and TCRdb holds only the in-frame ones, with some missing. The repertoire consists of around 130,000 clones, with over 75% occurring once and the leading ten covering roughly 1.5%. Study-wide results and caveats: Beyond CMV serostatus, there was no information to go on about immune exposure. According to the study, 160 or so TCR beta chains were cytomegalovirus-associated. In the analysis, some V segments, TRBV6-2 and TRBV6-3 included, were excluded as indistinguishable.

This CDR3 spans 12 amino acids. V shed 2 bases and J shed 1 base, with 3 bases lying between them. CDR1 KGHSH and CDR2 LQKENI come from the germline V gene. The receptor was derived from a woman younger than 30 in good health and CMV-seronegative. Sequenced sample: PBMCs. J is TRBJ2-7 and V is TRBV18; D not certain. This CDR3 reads CASSPTSYEQYF. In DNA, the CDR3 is TGTGCCAGCTCACCAACATCCTACGAGCAGTACTTC.